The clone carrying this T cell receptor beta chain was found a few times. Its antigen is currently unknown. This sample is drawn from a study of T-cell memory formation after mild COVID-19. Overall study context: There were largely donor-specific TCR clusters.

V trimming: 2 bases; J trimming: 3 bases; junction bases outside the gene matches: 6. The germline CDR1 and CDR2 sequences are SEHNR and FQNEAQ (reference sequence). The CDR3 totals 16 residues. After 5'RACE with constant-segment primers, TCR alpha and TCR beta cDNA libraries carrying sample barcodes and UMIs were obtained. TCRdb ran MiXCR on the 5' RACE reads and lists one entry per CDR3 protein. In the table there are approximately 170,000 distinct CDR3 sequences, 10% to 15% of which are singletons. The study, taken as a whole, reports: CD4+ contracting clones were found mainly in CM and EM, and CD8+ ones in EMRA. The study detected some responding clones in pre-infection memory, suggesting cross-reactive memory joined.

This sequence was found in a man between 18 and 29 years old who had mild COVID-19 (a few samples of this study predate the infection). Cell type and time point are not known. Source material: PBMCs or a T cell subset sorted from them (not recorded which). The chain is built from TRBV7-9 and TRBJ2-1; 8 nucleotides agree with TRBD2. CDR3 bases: TGTGCCAGCAGCTTACGGTCCAGCGGGGGCTACAATGAGCAGTTCTTC. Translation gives CASSLRSSGGYNEQFF.